This T cell receptor beta chain was sequenced for a study of blood T cell repertoires in COVID-19. Study in general: T cells, B-cell-depleted T cells, or PBMCs provided the cDNA or gDNA that served as material.

The germline V gene encodes CDR1 SGHKS and CDR2 YYEKEE (reference sequence). With V trimmed by 4 bases and J by 4 bases, 17 bases remained unmatched. The CDR3 contains 18 residues. Only in-frame clones appear in the TCRdb table, and some are missing; sequencing was by immunoSEQ multiplex PCR. The sample shows 250,000 to 300,000 clones, roughly 90% of them seen only once. The gene calls are TRBV5-5 and TRBJ1-1; 9 bases are shared with TRBD1. What was sequenced was peripheral blood. The sequence was obtained from a woman under 40 with COVID-19, enrolled during active disease. The CDR3, as DNA: TGTGCCAGCAGCATTATCCGGGGACAGGGATTATGGGTCACTGAAGCTTTCTTT. Protein: CASSIIRGQGLWVTEAFF.